These 14 T cell receptor beta chains came from one sample sequenced in a study of shared clonotypes between healthy human individuals. Naive CD8 cells comprised CD45RO-negative, CCR7-positively selected cells, excluding terminally differentiated effector memory CD45RA+ cells. Data came from immunoSEQ multiplex PCR; TCRdb stores just in-frame clones and leaves some out. The table has under 2,000,000 clones, around 96% seen once; the top ten hold 1.2%. Sequenced input: naive CD8+ T cells sorted from blood. The origin of the receptors is a man aged 18 to 30 in good health.

V usage is TRBV27 and J usage is TRBJ2-7; tentative D call: TRBD2 (6 bases). Germline CDR1 is MNHEY and CDR2 is SMNVEV (reference sequence). This CDR3 has 16 residues. Between the trimmed V and J ends, which lost 4 bases and 5 bases, there was a span of 21 bases. CDR3 in amino acids: CASSSSRDSYEDEQYF. The CDR3 coding sequence is TGTGCCAGCAGTTCCTCCCGGGACTCCTATGAGGACGAGCAGTACTTC.

The CDR3 nucleotides read TGTGCCAGCAGCTTCTGGGGGGTACTAGCGGGAGAGGAGACCCAGTACTTC. Its protein product is CASSFWGVLAGEETQYF. The V call is TRBV7-9, the J call TRBJ2-5; 11 bases are a match to TRBD2. Germline V gene sequence: CDR1 SEHNR, CDR2 FQNEAQ (reference sequence). Trimming took 3 bases from V and 5 from J; bases not matched to a gene: 11. This CDR3 comprises 17 residues.

The chain links TRBV13 to TRBJ2-3; D remains ambiguous. V was clipped by 2 bases and J by 4 bases, with 13 bases between them. Germline values: CDR1 PRHDT, CDR2 FYEKMQ (reference sequence). The CDR3 sequence is 15 residues long. CDR3 amino acids: CASSLTPVGADTQYF. In DNA, the CDR3 is TGTGCCAGCAGCTTAACCCCCGTGGGTGCAGATACGCAGTATTTT.

The rearrangement uses TRBV5-6 and TRBJ2-7; D is undetermined. Germline V CDR1 and CDR2: SGHDT, YYEEEE. This CDR3 spans 14 amino acids. With 0 bases removed from V and 5 bases from J, the gap between germline ends came to 12 bases. CDR3 DNA sequence: TGTGCCAGCAGCTTGGTGATCTCCTTGGACGAGCAGTACTTC. Its translation: CASSLVISLDEQYF.

Note on this clone: This sample includes further DNA sequences coding for the same CDR3. V and J are TRBV19 and TRBJ1-1; D remains ambiguous. The CDR3 is made up of 12 amino acids. V lost 6 bases to trimming and J lost 1 base, with 6 bases between them. Per germline, CDR1 LNHDA and CDR2 SQIVND (reference sequence). The CDR3 here is CASRPGNTEAFF. The CDR3, as DNA: TGTGCCAGTAGGCCAGGGAACACTGAAGCTTTCTTT.

This rearrangement joins TRBV6-5 to TRBJ2-7, with 7 bases lining up with TRBD2. The CDR3 runs 15 residues. The germline V gene encodes CDR1 MNHEY and CDR2 SVGAGI. V lost 3 bases to trimming and J lost 2 bases; unmatched junction nucleotides: 7. The CDR3, as DNA: TGTGCCAGCAGTTATTCGCTAGCGGCCACCTACGAGCAGTACTTC. Its protein product is CASSYSLAATYEQYF.

The CDR3 DNA sequence: TGTGCCAGCACCCTCACAGGGGGCACTGAAGCTTTCTTT. It is translated as CASTLTGGTEAFF. The chain couples TRBV6-1 to TRBJ1-1, with 8 positions matching TRBD1. Germline values: CDR1 MNHNS, CDR2 SASEGT. The CDR3 consists of 13 residues. The ends lost 7 bases at V and 4 bases at J; junction bases unmatched: 5.

Of note for this clone: The same CDR3 can be traced to other DNA sequences in this sample. The rearrangement uses TRBV5-6 and TRBJ2-7; D is undetermined. V was cut by 4 bases and J by 0 bases, with 5 bases left in between. CDR3 length equals 12 residues. Germline V gene data show CDR1 as SGHDT and CDR2 as YYEEEE. Here the CDR3 DNA reads TGTGCCAGCAGCCTAAGCTCCTACGAGCAGTACTTC. The encoded protein is CASSLSSYEQYF.

V is TRBV4-1 and J is TRBJ1-6; D is uncertain. CDR1 is MGHRA and CDR2 is YSYEKL in the germline V gene. The CDR3 runs 17 residues. Trimming pared 0 bases from V and 0 bases from J, leaving 9 bases between. CDR3 sequence reads: CASSQEAQSSYNSPLHF. In DNA form, the CDR3 reads TGCGCCAGCAGCCAAGAGGCTCAAAGCTCCTATAATTCACCCCTCCACTTT.

The V call is TRBV6-1, the J call TRBJ2-1; unclear D gene. Germline CDR1 is MNHNS and CDR2 is SASEGT. The CDR3 is 14 amino acids. Trimming took 3 bases from V and 4 from J, leaving 10 bases between them. The CDR3 sequence is CASSDLAEYNEQFF. Here the CDR3 DNA reads TGTGCCAGCAGTGATTTAGCAGAGTACAATGAGCAGTTCTTC.

The chain uses TRBV28 and TRBJ2-4; D not certain. The V gene lost 4 bases and the J gene lost 0 bases, with 13 bases spanning the gap. The CDR3 is 16 residues long. The germline V gene has CDR1 MDHEN and CDR2 SYDVKM. CDR3 sequence reads: CASSSSGELAKNIQYF. Written as DNA, the CDR3 is TGTGCCAGCAGTTCATCAGGAGAACTAGCCAAAAACATTCAGTACTTC.

This rearrangement joins TRBV6-5 to TRBJ1-1, with D possibly being TRBD1 (6 bases). This CDR3 has 14 residues. Germline-derived CDR1 and CDR2 are MNHEY and SVGAGI. V was pared by 7 bases and J by 4 bases, with 16 bases between. The CDR3 loop is CASKGRGRVTEAFF. As DNA, the CDR3 is TGTGCCAGCAAGGGCAGGGGTCGAGTCACTGAAGCTTTCTTT.

The chain employs TRBV28 and TRBJ1-4; D uncertain. V was shortened by 5 bases and J by 6 bases, with 10 bases between the two germline ends. The CDR3 is 13 residues long. CDR1 MDHEN and CDR2 SYDVKM come from the germline V gene. The CDR3 region has the DNA TGTGCCAGCAGTCCGAGGGAGGATGAAAAACTGTTTTTT. This codes for CASSPREDEKLFF.

The V and J genes are TRBV6-5 and TRBJ2-7; D perhaps matches TRBD2 (6 bases). Per the germline V gene, CDR1 is MNHEY and CDR2 is SVGAGI. CDR3 length: 13 residues. V lost 6 bases to trimming and J lost 1 base, with 10 bases between them. CDR3 sequence (DNA): TGTGCCAGCAGGGGCGGGGATTCCTACGAGCAGTACTTC. Translation: CASRGGDSYEQYF.